This T cell receptor beta chain is drawn from a study of siplizumab effects on memory and regulatory T cells. The CDR3 runs 18 residues. Germline CDR1 MDHEN, CDR2 SYDVKM. The V end was cut by 6 bases, the J end by 1 base, with 22 bases between. On this clone: Its antigen is currently unknown.

The data were produced by immunoSEQ multiplex PCR, yet TCRdb's version contains in-frame clones alone and is incomplete. Of approximately 98,000 clones in the sample, around 94% are singletons; the top ten hold approximately 1.5%. Study findings and constraints: Researchers did not confirm the suppressive function of proliferating Tregs from siplizumab cultures.

The specimen sequenced was non-Treg CD4+ T cells sorted from blood. The receptor was derived from a human donor in good health. The chain carries TRBV28 and TRBJ1-5; a possible D gene is TRBD1 (5 bases). CDR3 protein: CASSRWPGNGVSNQPQHF. The CDR3 DNA reads as TGTGCCAGCAGCCGATGGCCAGGGAACGGTGTAAGCAATCAGCCCCAGCATTTT. The full variable domain, in which reference TRBV28 and TRBJ1-5 provide the parts outside the CDR3, is DVKVTQSSRYLVKRTGEKVFLECVQDMDHENMFWYRQDPGLGLRLIYFSYDVKMKEKGDIPEGYSVSREKKERFSLILESASTNQTSMYLCASSRWPGNGVSNQPQHFGDGTRLSIL.